This TCR beta chain was documented in a study of T cells in tuberculosis. Study-level information: CD1B tetramers identified T cells specific for mycobacterial lipid GMM. A South African cohort included IGRA-negative adolescents, latently infected IGRA-positive adolescents and adults with active tuberculosis.

The table came from immunoSEQ multiplex PCR; TCRdb's copy has only in-frame clones and leaves some out. The repertoire consists of around 30,000 clones, with approximately 95% occurring once and the leading ten covering about 4.9%. The study's findings and limits: Shorter CDR3-alpha in active tuberculosis partly drove smaller distances. Smaller distances to GMM-specific TCRs suggested their expansion in active tuberculosis.

Points on this clone: What it binds is not known.

The clonotype comes from a donor aged 5-35 years with latent tuberculosis or without tuberculosis infection. The material sequenced was PBMCs.

In DNA, the CDR3 is TGTGCCAGCAGCCAAGAGCAGGGGTCTGGGGCCAACGTCCTGACTTTC. Residues: CASSQEQGSGANVLTF. The chain uses TRBV4-2 and TRBJ2-6; D possibly corresponds to TRBD1 (6 bases). Germline values: CDR1 LGHNA, CDR2 YNFKEQ. This CDR3 spans 16 amino acids. V lost 0 bases and J 1 base, leaving 7 bases between the germline ends.